This T cell receptor (beta chain) comes out of a study of blood T cell repertoires in COVID-19. Study-wide context: Samples of COVID-19 (acute and convalescent) were obtained from the United States, Italy and Spain. From T cells, B-cell-depleted T cells, or PBMCs came the material, which was cDNA or gDNA.

A Seattle source enrolled patients during active infection and followed them longitudinally. CDR1 and CDR2 from the germline V gene are MNHEY and SVGEGT. The CDR3 loop spans 15 amino acids. V shed 0 bases, J shed 2 bases, and the junction held 1 base outside the gene matches. Original processing notes: Quantification of nucleated cells was approximated via reference gene primer amplification. The method was immunoSEQ multiplex PCR; TCRdb's version includes in-frame clones alone and lacks a portion of them. Clonal size and the V and J genes are those of that table, whereas D and trimming came from the DNA. In the table there are fewer than 350,000 clones, roughly 86% of which are singletons.

The rearrangement links TRBV6-2 or TRBV6-3 to TRBJ2-7; 10 bases match TRBD2. The sequencing input was peripheral blood. The receptor was derived from a young man with COVID-19, enrolled during active disease. The DNA of the CDR3 is TGTGCCAGCAGTTACTCGAGCGGGAGGGCCTACGAGCAGTACTTC. It translates to CASSYSSGRAYEQYF.